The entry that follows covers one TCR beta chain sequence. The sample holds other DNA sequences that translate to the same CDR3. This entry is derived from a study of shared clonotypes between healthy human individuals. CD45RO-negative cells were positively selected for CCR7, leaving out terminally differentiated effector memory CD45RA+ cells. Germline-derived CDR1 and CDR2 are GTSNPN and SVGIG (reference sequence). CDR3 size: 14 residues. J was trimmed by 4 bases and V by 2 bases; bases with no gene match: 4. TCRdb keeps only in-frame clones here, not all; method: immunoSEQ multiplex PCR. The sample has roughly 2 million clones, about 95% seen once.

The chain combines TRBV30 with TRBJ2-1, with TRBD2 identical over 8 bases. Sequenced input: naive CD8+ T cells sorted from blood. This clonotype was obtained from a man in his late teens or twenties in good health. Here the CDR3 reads CAWSLAGGYNEQFF. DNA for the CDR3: TGTGCCTGGAGTTTGGCGGGGGGTTACAATGAGCAGTTCTTC.